A single sample gave rise to the 30 T cell receptor beta chains below, sequenced in a study of cytomegalovirus exposure and HLA in healthy donors. Vbeta (60) and Jbeta (13) primers were used in the PCR. Sequencing was performed with immunoSEQ multiplex PCR; in TCRdb, only in-frame clones are kept and a portion is missing. This table has about 140,000 clones, more than 70% appearing once. Sequenced input: PBMCs. These receptors were collected from a male donor in good health and CMV-seropositive.

This clone has just a few counts. The rearrangement links TRBV4-1 to TRBJ2-7, with 8 bases lining up with TRBD1. Germline values: CDR1 MGHRA, CDR2 YSYEKL. Losses at the gene ends were 3 bases for V and 4 bases for J; bases not matched to a gene: 5. CDR3 length: 14 residues. CDR3 sequence (DNA): TGCGCCAGCAGCCAGCAAACAGGGGGTTACGAGCAGTACTTC. Amino acid sequence: CASSQQTGGYEQYF.

The sample holds one count of this clone. This chain links TRBV29-1 with TRBJ2-3; 10 nucleotides align to TRBD1. This CDR3 is 18 amino acids long. V lost 0 bases, J lost 2 bases, and 11 bases stayed unmatched. Germline assignment: CDR1 SQVTM and CDR2 ANQGSEA. The CDR3 sequence is CSVEDTSGQGSATDTQYF. Written as DNA, the CDR3 is TGCAGCGTTGAAGATACCTCGGGACAGGGGAGTGCCACAGATACGCAGTATTTT.

The gene calls are TRBV6-6 and TRBJ1-4, with unresolved D. CDR3 length equals 12 residues. Trimming left V 4 bases short and J 10 bases short, with 10 bases between. Per the germline V gene, CDR1 is MNHNY and CDR2 is SVGAGI (reference sequence). In DNA form, the CDR3 reads TGTGCCAGCAGTTCAGAGCTAGTAAAACTGTTTTTT. Protein sequence: CASSSELVKLFF.

The sample holds a few counts of this clone. The chain is built from TRBV30 and TRBJ1-5; D is perhaps TRBD1 (6 bases). V lost 0 bases, J lost 5 bases, and 11 bases lay in between. The CDR3 contains 14 residues. Germline lookup yields CDR1 GTSNPN and CDR2 SVGIG (reference sequence). The CDR3 DNA follows: TGTGCCTGGAGTGTCGCAGGGGCCCATCAGCCCCAGCATTTT. Protein sequence: CAWSVAGAHQPQHF.

The chain links TRBV11-3 to TRBJ1-1; D is possibly TRBD1 (5 bases). Germline V gene sequence: CDR1 SGHNT, CDR2 YENEEA. Deletions cut 5 bases from V and 5 bases from J, with 9 bases between. CDR3 size: 12 residues. The DNA of the CDR3 is TGTGCCAGCAGCCGGGGGAGGACTGAAGCTTTCTTT. Translating it yields CASSRGRTEAFF.

This chain links TRBV28 with TRBJ2-7; TRBD1 matches at 7 bases. This CDR3 region has 15 residues. Trimming took 4 bases from V and 4 from J; bases not matched to a gene: 10. CDR1 is MDHEN and CDR2 is SYDVKM in the germline V gene. DNA for the CDR3: TGTGCCAGCAGTTCCCCGGGACAGAATTCGTACGAGCAGTACTTC. It encodes CASSSPGQNSYEQYF.

The chain recombines TRBV7-9 with TRBJ1-4; D remains unclear. Germline CDR1 reads SEHNR; CDR2 reads FQNEAQ (reference sequence). V was trimmed by 1 base and J by 7 bases, leaving 10 bases between them. The CDR3 contains 14 residues. CDR3 nucleotide sequence: TGTGCCAGCAGCTTAGAGACGGAGTTTGAAAAACTGTTTTTT. This translates into CASSLETEFEKLFF.

This chain connects TRBV7-9 to TRBJ2-7; 9 bases are a match to TRBD1. With 2 bases clipped from V and 2 bases from J, the junction kept 10 bases outside the gene matches. CDR3 length: 17 amino acids. Germline CDR1 reads SEHNR; CDR2 reads FQNEAQ (reference sequence). CDR3 sequence (DNA): TGTGCCAGCAGCTTAATGGGACAGGGTCTTAGCCCCTACGAGCAGTACTTC. Residues: CASSLMGQGLSPYEQYF. Full variable domain (missing parts from reference TRBV7-9 and TRBJ2-7): DTGVSQNPRHKITKRGQNVTFRCDPISEHNRLYWYRQTLGQGPEFLTYFQNEAQLEKSRLLSDRFSAERPKGSFSTLEIQRTEQGDSAMYLCASSLMGQGLSPYEQYFGPGTRLTVT.

The genes are TRBV9 and TRBJ2-3, with D hard to call. From germline, CDR1 is SGDLS and CDR2 YYNGEE. Trimming pared 0 bases from V and 0 bases from J, leaving 8 bases between. This CDR3 is built from 15 residues. This chain's CDR3 is CASSVGLESTDTQYF. The CDR3 nucleotides are TGTGCCAGCAGCGTAGGACTGGAGAGCACAGATACGCAGTATTTT. The full variable domain, its missing parts supplied by reference TRBV9 and TRBJ2-3, is DSGVTQTPKHLITATGQRVTLRCSPRSGDLSVYWYQQSLDQGLQFLIQYYNGEERAKGNILERFSAQQFPDLHSELNLSSLELGDSALYFCASSVGLESTDTQYFGPGTRLTVL.

The chain is built from TRBV5-4 and TRBJ1-5, with D unresolved. This CDR3 contains 13 residues. From germline, CDR1 is SGHNT and CDR2 YYREEE (reference sequence). V lost 3 bases to trimming and J lost 4 bases, with 8 bases between them. CDR3 region: CASSYGGNQPQHF. In DNA, the CDR3 is TGTGCCAGCAGCTACGGAGGTAATCAGCCCCAGCATTTT.

V is TRBV4-3 and J is TRBJ1-1; 7 bases align to TRBD1. The CDR3 runs to 15 residues. Germline V gene data show CDR1 as LGHNA and CDR2 as YSLEER. The junction had 14 bases not matched to a gene; V was cut back by 5 bases and J by 8 bases. The CDR3 DNA reads as TGCGCCAGCAGCGCATCCGGGACAGCTAAGCCCGAAGCTTTCTTT. This sequence encodes CASSASGTAKPEAFF.

The J gene is TRBJ2-6, the V gene TRBV6-5; TRBD2 might be the D (6 bases). Germline CDR1 MNHEY, CDR2 SVGAGI. Trimming took off 10 bases at V and 0 bases at J, with 13 bases between the two ends. This CDR3 is built from 15 residues. CDR3 protein: CATLSGDSGANVLTF. The CDR3 DNA follows: TGTGCCACCCTCTCGGGGGACTCTGGGGCCAACGTCCTGACTTTC.

This clone was observed a few times. The chain is built from TRBV6-5 and TRBJ2-5; 9 bases fit TRBD1. The J call may be incorrect, as the DNA end agrees better with TRBJ2-7. Germline CDR1 and CDR2: MNHEY and SVGAGI. CDR3 length equals 14 residues. The CDR3 loop reads CASSDRGISYEQYF. The CDR3 DNA sequence: TGTGCCAGCAGTGACAGGGGGATCTCCTACGAGCAGTACTTC.

The chain links TRBV30 to TRBJ1-6; possible D gene TRBD1, 5 bases. V was shortened by 2 bases and J by 7 bases, with 9 bases between the two germline ends. This CDR3 spans 13 amino acids. In germline, CDR1 is GTSNPN, CDR2 SVGIG (reference sequence). CDR3 sequence reads: CAWSRRVNSPLHF. CDR3 DNA: TGTGCCTGGAGTCGCAGGGTGAATTCACCCCTCCACTTT.

The rearrangement links TRBV14 to TRBJ1-6; no definite D call. The CDR3 has 12 residues. V lost 4 bases to trimming and J lost 6 bases, with 4 bases between them. The germline V gene has CDR1 SGHDN and CDR2 FVKESK. The CDR3 nucleotides are TGTGCCAGCAGCCCCCGTAATTCACCCCTCCACTTT. Its translation is CASSPRNSPLHF.

The chain couples TRBV5-6 to TRBJ1-5; 8 bases align to TRBD1. Germline trimming cut 3 bases from V and 11 bases from J; bases unmatched to any gene: 13. Germline CDR1 is SGHDT and CDR2 is YYEEEE. This CDR3 comprises 15 residues. The CDR3 nucleotides read TGTGCCAGCAGCTATTCAAGGGTACAGGGGGGGGCCCAGCATTTT. Protein: CASSYSRVQGGAQHF.

The V gene is TRBV19, the J gene TRBJ2-5; 8 positions match TRBD1. Losses at the gene ends were 4 bases for V and 2 bases for J; bases not matched to a gene: 9. This CDR3 has 16 amino acids. Germline CDR1 LNHDA, CDR2 SQIVND (reference sequence). The CDR3 DNA reads TGTGCCAGTAGTACCCGGACAGGGAGCGCACAAGAGACCCAGTACTTC. Translation: CASSTRTGSAQETQYF.

The rearrangement links TRBV29-1 to TRBJ2-3, with a tentative D call TRBD2 (5 bases). Germline assignment: CDR1 SQVTM and CDR2 ANQGSEA. V dropped 4 bases and J dropped 3 bases, with 11 bases sitting between them. There are 13 residues in the CDR3. The CDR3 sequence is CSVAEAVTDTQYF. Here the CDR3 DNA reads TGCAGCGTTGCTGAAGCGGTGACAGATACGCAGTATTTT.

In its sample, this clone was seen a few times. The chain uses TRBV21-1 and TRBJ1-2; no DNA check was done on the table's D call, TRBD1. TRBV21-1 is listed as a pseudogene. The CDR3 contains 13 residues. The DNA for the CDR3 is TGTGCCAGCAGCAGCCGACAGGACTATGGCTACACCTTC. Translation gives CASSSRQDYGYTF.

This chain joins TRBV5-1 and TRBJ2-1; the match to TRBD2 covers 12 bases. CDR1 is SGHRS, CDR2 YFSETQ, per germline. The CDR3 runs to 15 residues. V dropped 4 bases and J dropped 5; count of bases not matched to a gene: 4. CDR3 in DNA: TGCGCCAGCAGCCCTGGACTAGCGGGACACAATGAGCAGTTCTTC. This translates into CASSPGLAGHNEQFF.

This chain links TRBV5-6 with TRBJ2-7; 8 positions match TRBD2. The CDR3 consists of 16 residues. Trimming at V came to 1 base and at J to 5 bases, leaving 11 bases not matched to a gene. Germline V gene sequence: CDR1 SGHDT, CDR2 YYEEEE. The DNA of the CDR3 is TGTGCCAGCAGCTTGACCGGGACTAGGGCCGGGGACGAGCAGTACTTC. Its protein product is CASSLTGTRAGDEQYF.

This clone was counted only a few times. This chain connects TRBV7-9 to TRBJ1-1; unclear D gene. The V and J ends lost 10 bases and 0 bases respectively, with 18 bases between them. This CDR3 is built from 15 residues. Germline CDR1 SEHNR, CDR2 FQNEAQ (reference sequence). CDR3 loop: CATDASAVMNTEAFF. The CDR3 DNA reads TGTGCCACCGACGCATCTGCGGTCATGAACACTGAAGCTTTCTTT.

The J gene is TRBJ2-3, the V gene TRBV6-4, with D maybe TRBD2 (6 bases). With 0 bases removed from V and 5 bases from J, the gap between germline ends came to 12 bases. Looked up from germline, CDR1 is MRHNA and CDR2 is SNTAGT. There are 15 residues in the CDR3. CDR3 bases: TGTGCCAGCAGTGACTCGAAACAGGAGGGAGATACGCAGTATTTT. This translates into CASSDSKQEGDTQYF.

The CDR3 DNA reads TGTGCCAGCAGCTTAGGGGGGGAGGGCGAGCAGTACTTC. Its protein is CASSLGGEGEQYF. The rearrangement joins TRBV7-2 to TRBJ2-7, with 7 positions matching TRBD2. Trimming at V came to 1 base and at J to 6 bases, leaving 3 bases not matched to a gene. The CDR3 contains 13 residues. The germline CDR1 and CDR2 sequences are SGHTA and FQGNSA.

This chain connects TRBV6-5 to TRBJ2-7; 10 bases match TRBD2. V was clipped by 6 bases and J by 4 bases; unmatched bases: 9. Germline loops: CDR1 MNHEY, CDR2 SVGAGI. The CDR3 is 15 amino acids. The CDR3, as DNA: TGTGCCAGCAGCACAACCGGACTAGCGGCTTACGAGCAGTACTTC. It translates to CASSTTGLAAYEQYF.

The rearrangement links TRBV13 to TRBJ2-2; 12 bases agree with TRBD2. Unmatched junction bases numbered 4, after V lost 5 bases and J lost 0 bases. The CDR3 sequence is 17 residues long. Germline V gives CDR1 PRHDT, CDR2 FYEKMQ (reference sequence). The CDR3, as DNA: TGTGCCAGCAGCATTGGGACTAGCGGGTCGAACACCGGGGAGCTGTTTTTT. Encoded protein: CASSIGTSGSNTGELFF. Complete variable domain (other parts from reference TRBV13 and TRBJ2-2): AAGVIQSPRHLIKEKRETATLKCYPIPRHDTVYWYQQGPGQDPQFLISFYEKMQSDKGSIPDRFSAQQFSDYHSELNMSSLELGDSALYFCASSIGTSGSNTGELFFGEGSRLTVL.

The chain carries TRBV19 and TRBJ1-1; no clear D. Germline assignment: CDR1 LNHDA and CDR2 SQIVND (reference sequence). The V and J ends lost 9 bases and 2 bases respectively, with 10 bases between them. This CDR3 spans 12 amino acids. CDR3 in amino acids: CASRFPNTEAFF. For the CDR3, the DNA is TGTGCCAGCAGATTCCCAAACACTGAAGCTTTCTTT.

This chain joins TRBV4-1 and TRBJ1-2; tentative D call: TRBD1 (6 bases). Germline CDR1 and CDR2: MGHRA and YSYEKL. Trimming stripped 0 bases from V and 8 bases from J, with 19 bases between. The CDR3 has 16 amino acids. The CDR3 loop is CASSQDQSWTVQGYTF. CDR3 coding DNA: TGCGCCAGCAGCCAAGATCAAAGTTGGACAGTACAAGGCTACACCTTC.

The chain couples TRBV4-3 to TRBJ2-5; D is unresolved. The CDR3 loop spans 15 amino acids. CDR1 is LGHNA and CDR2 is YSLEER in the germline V gene. The V end lost 0 bases, the J end lost 2 bases, and 10 bases lay between the germline ends. The CDR3 coding sequence is TGCGCCAGCAGCCAAGATGCCGATAGTCAAGAGACCCAGTACTTC. It yields the protein CASSQDADSQETQYF.

The chain couples TRBV5-1 to TRBJ2-1; 9 nucleotides line up with TRBD1. This CDR3 comprises 14 residues. The germline gives CDR1 SGHRS, CDR2 YFSETQ. With V trimmed by 4 bases and J by 6 bases, 5 bases remained unmatched. CDR3 in DNA: TGCGCCAGCAGCCCGGGACAGGGTCCCAATGAGCAGTTCTTC. This gives the protein CASSPGQGPNEQFF.